The source of this T cell receptor (beta chain) is a study of cytomegalovirus exposure and HLA in healthy donors. The V end lost 0 bases, the J end lost 1 base, and 15 bases lay between the germline ends. The germline gives CDR1 GTSNPN, CDR2 SVGIG (reference sequence). This CDR3 has 16 amino acids. Method: immunoSEQ multiplex PCR; TCRdb's copy keeps in-frame clones and lacks some. Among 100,000 to 150,000 clones listed, 90% to 97% were seen once. The clonotype was recovered from a man in his late teens or twenties in good health and CMV-seronegative. The chain couples TRBV30 to TRBJ1-2, with D possibly matching TRBD1 (6 bases). Sequences were obtained from PBMCs. CDR3 nucleotides: TGTGCCTGGAGTGTACAATTAGGGGGTCGTAACTATGGCTACACCTTC. Translated: CAWSVQLGGRNYGYTF.